One sample yielded the 13 T cell receptor beta chains listed below, sequenced in a study of T cell responses to AZD1222 COVID-19 vaccine. Only in-frame clones appear in the TCRdb table, and some are missing; sequencing was by immunoSEQ multiplex PCR. The data contain some 130,000 clones, roughly 90% of them singletons. The sequences come from peripheral blood, collected 28 days after the second AZD1222 dose. The source of these receptors is an adult who received the AZD1222 COVID-19 vaccine.

The rearrangement joins TRBV5-1 to TRBJ1-1; maybe TRBD1 (6 bases). The CDR3 is made up of 16 amino acids. Germline CDR1 is SGHRS and CDR2 is YFSETQ. V lost 0 bases and J 1 base, leaving 13 bases between the germline ends. The CDR3 bases are TGCGCCAGCAGCTTGGCCGGGGGGACAAGGAACACTGAAGCTTTCTTT. Translation gives CASSLAGGTRNTEAFF. Full variable domain (remainder filled in from reference TRBV5-1 and TRBJ1-1): KAGVTQTPRYLIKTRGQQVTLSCSPISGHRSVSWYQQTPGQGLQFLFEYFSETQRNKGNFPGRFSGRQFSNSRSEMNVSTLELGDSALYLCASSLAGGTRNTEAFFGQGTRLTVV.

This chain joins TRBV7-8 and TRBJ2-6; 8 bases match TRBD1. The germline gives CDR1 SGHVS, CDR2 FQNEAQ. CDR3 length: 18 amino acids. The junction had 5 bases not matched to a gene; V was cut back by 1 base and J by 0 bases. CDR3 amino acids: CASSLVGTGLSGANVLTF. Here the CDR3 DNA reads TGTGCCAGCAGCTTAGTTGGGACAGGTCTCTCTGGGGCCAACGTCCTGACTTTC.

In this sample, this clone turned up once. This chain links TRBV7-2 with TRBJ2-3; D is unclear. Trimming left V 1 base short and J 9 bases short, with 11 bases between. The CDR3 loop spans 13 amino acids. Germline CDR1 SGHTA, CDR2 FQGNSA. CDR3 sequence: CASSLVRGMTQYF. CDR3 DNA sequence: TGTGCCAGCAGCTTAGTACGTGGGATGACGCAGTATTTT.

The V call is TRBV6-2 or TRBV6-3, the J call TRBJ2-3; D remains unclear. V was cut by 0 bases and J by 3 bases, with 4 bases left in between. CDR3 length equals 13 residues. Germline V gene data show CDR1 as MNHEY and CDR2 as SVGEGT. For the CDR3, the DNA is TGTGCCAGCAGTTACTCTGAGACAGATACGCAGTATTTT. Protein product: CASSYSETDTQYF.

The chain is built from TRBV4-3 and TRBJ2-1; no clear D gene. This CDR3 comprises 15 residues. Germline V lookup: CDR1 LGHNA, CDR2 YSLEER. V shed 1 base and J shed 3 bases, with 10 bases lying between them. Here the CDR3 reads CASSQADSFYNEQFF. For the CDR3, the DNA is TGCGCCAGCAGCCAAGCCGACTCATTCTACAATGAGCAGTTCTTC.

This chain joins TRBV5-6 and TRBJ1-2; D call uncertain. In germline, CDR1 is SGHDT, CDR2 YYEEEE. The CDR3 is 16 amino acids. Deletions cut 0 bases from V and 8 bases from J, with 20 bases between. In DNA, the CDR3 is TGTGCCAGCAGCTTGGGAGGCCCGGCCCGTGTCGGGGGCTACACCTTC. Protein: CASSLGGPARVGGYTF.

The chain joins TRBV6-5 to TRBJ2-7, with 12 nucleotides matching TRBD2. This CDR3 spans 15 amino acids. With 7 bases clipped from V and 3 bases from J, the junction kept 7 bases outside the gene matches. Germline V CDR1 and CDR2: MNHEY, SVGAGI. The CDR3 protein is CASNPLAGGFYEQYF. The CDR3 nucleotides read TGTGCCAGCAATCCACTAGCGGGAGGTTTCTACGAGCAGTACTTC.

V usage is TRBV6-1 and J usage is TRBJ2-7; no clear D. The CDR3 has 14 residues. Germline CDR1 is MNHNS and CDR2 is SASEGT. Deletions cut 1 base from V and 1 base from J, with 8 bases between. The CDR3 nucleotides read TGTGCCAGCAGTGAAGATTGGTCTTCCTACGAGCAGTACTTC. Translated: CASSEDWSSYEQYF.

The chain carries TRBV28 and TRBJ1-2; 8 nucleotides agree with TRBD1. Unmatched junction bases numbered 14, after V lost 7 bases and J lost 7 bases. CDR3 size: 15 residues. Germline values: CDR1 MDHEN, CDR2 SYDVKM. The CDR3 sequence is CASTSTGGPFSGYTF. The CDR3 DNA reads TGTGCCAGCACCTCAACAGGGGGTCCGTTCTCTGGCTACACCTTC.

This chain joins TRBV30 and TRBJ2-1; no clear D. This CDR3 contains 14 residues. In germline, CDR1 is GTSNPN, CDR2 SVGIG (reference sequence). The V end was cut by 4 bases, the J end by 0 bases, with 10 bases between. The CDR3 sequence is CAWNSENSYNEQFF. The DNA of the CDR3 is TGTGCCTGGAATTCTGAAAACTCCTACAATGAGCAGTTCTTC.

The V call is TRBV3-1 (or the pseudogene TRBV3-2), the J call TRBJ2-7; D unresolved. CDR1 and CDR2 (germline): LGHDT, YNNKEL (reference sequence). The CDR3 contains 14 residues. Deletions cut 1 base from V and 1 base from J, with 8 bases between. CDR3 amino acids: CASSQGQMSYEQYF. DNA for the CDR3: TGTGCCAGCAGCCAAGGGCAGATGTCCTACGAGCAGTACTTC.

This chain uses TRBV7-2 with TRBJ2-3; 7 positions agree with TRBD2. The CDR3 consists of 17 residues. Germline trimming cut 1 base from V and 2 bases from J; bases unmatched to any gene: 9. Germline CDR1 and CDR2: SGHTA and FQGNSA. CDR3 DNA: TGTGCCAGCAGCTTAGGGCGCGGGGGAGGGGTCACAGATACGCAGTATTTT. Translating it yields CASSLGRGGGVTDTQYF.

The rearrangement links TRBV7-8 to TRBJ2-7; 12 positions match TRBD2. Germline lookup yields CDR1 SGHVS and CDR2 FQNEAQ. V shed 3 bases and J 4 bases; nucleotides not matched to a gene: 10. This CDR3 is built from 17 residues. The CDR3 is CASSFLKATSGGYEQYF. CDR3 coding DNA: TGTGCCAGCAGCTTCCTTAAAGCGACTAGCGGGGGATACGAGCAGTACTTC.